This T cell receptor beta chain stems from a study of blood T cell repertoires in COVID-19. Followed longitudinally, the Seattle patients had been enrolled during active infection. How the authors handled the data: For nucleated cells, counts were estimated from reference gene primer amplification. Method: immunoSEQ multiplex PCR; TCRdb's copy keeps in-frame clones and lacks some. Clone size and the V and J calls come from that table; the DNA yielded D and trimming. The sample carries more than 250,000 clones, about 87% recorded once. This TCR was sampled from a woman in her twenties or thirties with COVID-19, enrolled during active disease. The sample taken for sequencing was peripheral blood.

The CDR3 nucleotides are TGTGCCAGCAGTCTCGACAGAGACTATGGCTACACCTTC. This sequence encodes CASSLDRDYGYTF. The rearrangement joins TRBV27 to TRBJ1-2, with a tentative D call TRBD1 (5 bases). V gave up 5 bases and J gave up 3 bases, with 10 bases separating them. The CDR3 covers 13 residues. The germline V gene has CDR1 MNHEY and CDR2 SMNVEV (reference sequence).